One TCR beta chain is described in this entry. The antigen is unknown. The sample comes from a study of molecular identifiers for immune sequencing clone quantification. Naive CD8 T cell sorting was performed on the CD8+CD4-CCR7+CD45RA+ phenotype. Study-level points and caveats: Over 98% of effector molecules, but under 1% in naive cells, were held by clones with more than 20 RNA copies.

TCRdb re-analysed the PCR reads in MiXCR, keeping a single row per CDR3 protein. The data show 300,000 to 350,000 distinct CDR3 sequences, over 20% seen once. Material: naive CD8+ T cells from blood, with Jurkat cell RNA spiked in. Subset of the sample: FACS-sorted CD8+CD4-CCR7+CD45RA+ naive T cells. The receptor was derived from a human donor in good health. Some libraries in this study had Jurkat cell RNA spiked in.

The CDR3 reads CASSMPGDYEQYF. CDR3 coding DNA: TGTGCCAGTAGTATGCCGGGAGACTACGAGCAGTACTTC. The chain employs TRBV19 and TRBJ2-7; D is possibly TRBD2 (6 bases). The CDR3 totals 13 residues. Germline lookup yields CDR1 LNHDA and CDR2 SQIVND (reference sequence). The V end was cut by 3 bases, the J end by 3 bases, with 9 bases between.